Each of the 17 T cell receptor beta chains below was sequenced from the same sample in a study of cytomegalovirus exposure and HLA in healthy donors. With 60 Vbeta and 13 Jbeta primers, the PCR was carried out. Produced via immunoSEQ multiplex PCR; TCRdb's table is partial and in-frame only. The table records 30,000 to 40,000 clones, over 90% of them present only once. Sequencing was done on a sample of PBMCs. These receptor sequences come from a woman under 30 in good health and CMV-seronegative.

This clone was detected only once. This chain links TRBV5-4 with TRBJ2-3; TRBD2 matches 9 bases. Germline V gives CDR1 SGHNT, CDR2 YYREEE (reference sequence). The CDR3 runs 16 residues. J gave up 0 bases and V 1 base, and 3 bases lay outside the gene matches. The chain's CDR3 is CASSLRLAGSTDTQYF. The CDR3 bases are TGTGCCAGCAGCTTGCGTCTAGCGGGAAGCACAGATACGCAGTATTTT.

V is TRBV18 and J is TRBJ1-2, with D tentatively TRBD1 (6 bases). Per the germline V gene, CDR1 is KGHSH and CDR2 is LQKENI. Trimming cost V 1 base and J 9 bases, with 21 bases left between them. This CDR3 region has 16 residues. CDR3 amino acids: CASSPRSDRPAASYTF. CDR3 DNA: TGTGCCAGCTCACCACGTTCCGACAGGCCGGCGGCAAGCTACACCTTC.

The chain uses TRBV7-9 and TRBJ2-3; a possible D gene is TRBD1 (6 bases). The V gene lost 0 bases and the J gene lost 1 base, with 14 bases spanning the gap. CDR1 is SEHNR, CDR2 FQNEAQ, per germline (reference sequence). This CDR3 region has 17 residues. The CDR3 reads CASSLATGPLRTDTQYF. CDR3 nucleotide sequence: TGTGCCAGCAGCTTAGCAACAGGGCCTCTTCGCACAGATACGCAGTATTTT.

The V and J genes are TRBV7-9 and TRBJ1-2; perhaps TRBD1 as D (6 bases). The CDR3 is 15 amino acids. Between the trimmed V and J ends, which lost 4 bases and 2 bases, there was a span of 14 bases. Germline CDR1 reads SEHNR; CDR2 reads FQNEAQ (reference sequence). The CDR3 region has the DNA TGTGCCAGCAGCTCCTCAGGGGATCTCAACTATGGCTACACCTTC. The encoded protein is CASSSSGDLNYGYTF.

The chain joins TRBV7-8 to TRBJ2-1; 9 bases are a match to TRBD2. The trim removed 8 bases at V and 8 bases at J, leaving 16 bases unmatched. CDR1 and CDR2 (germline): SGHVS, FQNEAQ. The CDR3 is 16 residues long. CDR3 region: CASFDWGVAGVDEQFF. The CDR3 nucleotides are TGTGCCAGCTTCGATTGGGGGGTAGCGGGAGTAGATGAGCAGTTCTTC.

The chain combines TRBV5-1 with TRBJ1-5, with D tentatively TRBD1 (5 bases). The CDR3 covers 14 residues. V lost 4 bases and J lost 2, with 10 bases in between. CDR1 is SGHRS and CDR2 is YFSETQ in the germline V gene. CDR3 amino acids: CASSGGLGNQPQHF. As DNA, the CDR3 is TGCGCCAGCAGCGGGGGGTTAGGCAATCAGCCCCAGCATTTT.

This clone was found a few times. The chain combines TRBV7-6 with TRBJ2-1; the D is unclear. Per germline, CDR1 SGHVS and CDR2 FNYEAQ. CDR3 length equals 12 residues. V was cut by 1 base and J by 9 bases, with 7 bases left in between. CDR3 sequence (DNA): TGTGCCAGCAGCTTAGAGCGTGGTGAGCAGTTCTTC. Its protein is CASSLERGEQFF.

V and J are TRBV28 and TRBJ1-4; possible D gene TRBD1, 5 bases. This CDR3 is built from 17 residues. Trimming took 1 base from V and 8 from J, leaving 20 bases between them. Germline lookup yields CDR1 MDHEN and CDR2 SYDVKM. The CDR3 nucleotides are TGTGCCAGCAGTTTATCGAAGGGTTTGGGGCTCCGAGAAAAACTGTTTTTT. Residues: CASSLSKGLGLREKLFF.

The rearrangement joins TRBV6-5 to TRBJ2-1, with D unresolved. V lost 2 bases, J lost 8 bases, and 10 bases lay in between. The CDR3 has 13 residues. Germline V CDR1 and CDR2: MNHEY, SVGAGI. As DNA, the CDR3 is TGTGCCAGCAGTTACCTTAGCCGCCATGAGCAGTTCTTC. This sequence encodes CASSYLSRHEQFF.

CDR3 amino acids: CASSPRLAGGLDEQFF. Written as DNA, the CDR3 is TGTGCCAGCAGTCCCCGACTAGCGGGAGGGTTGGATGAGCAGTTCTTC. This chain uses TRBV27 with TRBJ2-1, with TRBD2 identical over 14 bases. In germline, CDR1 is MNHEY, CDR2 SMNVEV (reference sequence). Germline trimming cut 5 bases from V and 8 bases from J; bases unmatched to any gene: 8. This CDR3 is built from 16 residues.

The V gene is TRBV29-1, the J gene TRBJ2-7; 9 bases are a match to TRBD2. Germline assignment: CDR1 SQVTM and CDR2 ANQGSEA. The CDR3 runs 18 residues. Germline trimming cut 8 bases from V and 6 bases from J; bases unmatched to any gene: 26. CDR3 coding DNA: TGCAGCATTTGGCCCCCTCCCCAGGGCGGGAGGGCCGCCGGCGAGCAGTACTTC. Its translation is CSIWPPPQGGRAAGEQYF.

The table lists this clone with a count of one. The germline gene is not matched at one end of the junction; a read error may be the cause. V and J are TRBV19 and TRBJ1-3; no firm D call. Germline CDR1 and CDR2: LNHDA and SQIVND (reference sequence). The CDR3 length is 12 residues. CDR3 nucleotides: TGTGCCAGTATATCCCTAGGAAACGCCATATATTTT. Its protein product is CASISLGNAIYF. Based on the CDR3 plus reference TRBV19 and TRBJ1-3, the full variable domain is DGGITQSPKYLFRKEGQNVTLSCEQNLNHDAMYWYRQDPGQGLRLIYYSQIVNDFQKGDIAEGYSVSREKKESFPLTVTSAQKNPTAFYLCASISLGNAIYFGEGSWLTVV.

This chain connects TRBV4-1 to TRBJ2-1; 9 nucleotides agree with TRBD2. CDR3 length: 16 residues. The germline V gene encodes CDR1 MGHRA and CDR2 YSYEKL. The V gene end was trimmed by 1 base and the J gene end by 1 base; junction bases not matched to a gene: 2. The CDR3 sequence: CASSQGSGRSYNEQFF. The CDR3 DNA reads TGCGCCAGCAGCCAAGGTAGCGGGAGATCCTACAATGAGCAGTTCTTC.

This chain joins TRBV6-6 and TRBJ1-5, with 7 bases aligning to TRBD1. CDR3 length equals 16 residues. Germline assignment: CDR1 MNHNY and CDR2 SVGAGI (reference sequence). V lost 5 bases to trimming and J lost 8 bases; unmatched junction nucleotides: 15. The CDR3 here is CASSPAGTEPREPQHF. The CDR3 DNA follows: TGTGCCAGCAGTCCCGCCGGGACAGAGCCCAGAGAGCCCCAGCATTTT.

The rearrangement links TRBV11-1 to TRBJ2-6; tentative D call: TRBD1 (5 bases). With 1 base removed from V and 2 bases from J, the gap between germline ends came to 9 bases. The germline V gene encodes CDR1 SGHAT and CDR2 FQDESV (reference sequence). This CDR3 has 16 amino acids. The CDR3 DNA reads as TGTGCCAGCAGCTTAGTTTCAGGGCCTGGGGCCAACGTCCTGACTTTC. Its translation: CASSLVSGPGANVLTF. Full variable domain (outside the CDR3, taken from reference TRBV11-1 and TRBJ2-6): EAEVAQSPRYKITEKSQAVAFWCDPISGHATLYWYRQILGQGPELLVQFQDESVVDDSQLPKDRFSAERLKGVDSTLKIQPAELGDSAMYLCASSLVSGPGANVLTFGAGSRLTVL.

The chain carries TRBV30 and TRBJ2-2, with TRBD1 as a possible D gene (7 bases). The germline V and J ends were trimmed by 3 bases and 2 bases, with 19 bases remaining between them. This CDR3 contains 17 residues. Germline CDR1 is GTSNPN and CDR2 is SVGIG (reference sequence). The CDR3: CAWSGGWGQRNTGELFF. In DNA form, the CDR3 reads TGTGCCTGGAGCGGAGGGTGGGGACAGAGAAACACCGGGGAGCTGTTTTTT.

The genes are TRBV2 and TRBJ1-5; TRBD1 aligns across 9 bases. CDR1 is SNHLY and CDR2 is FYNNEI in the germline V gene. With 5 bases clipped from V and 3 bases from J, the junction kept 8 bases outside the gene matches. CDR3 length: 16 residues. CDR3 protein: CASSRTGGPLNQPQHF. Written as DNA, the CDR3 is TGTGCCAGCAGTCGCACAGGGGGCCCACTCAATCAGCCCCAGCATTTT.